Listed below are T cell receptor beta chains from one sample, sequenced in a study of blood T cell repertoires in COVID-19. Generated by immunoSEQ multiplex PCR, the TCRdb table keeps only in-frame clones and is missing some. The sample includes about 250,000 clones, more than 60% of them seen just once. The sample taken for sequencing was peripheral blood. Source of these receptors: a woman aged 40 to 50 with active or convalescent COVID-19. CDR3s include the opening cysteine and the closing phenylalanine or tryptophan. The order of the fields is clone size, J gene, CDR3 length, V gene, D gene, CDR3 protein, CDR3 DNA. The D gene is left open where the match is weak. Only some rows state a clone size, as once, few, many or a class for expanded clones.

>-|TRBJ1-4|15|TRBV6-1|-
CASSEFRATNEKLFF
TGTGCCAGCAGTGAATTTCGTGCAACTAATGAAAAACTGTTTTTT
>-|TRBJ1-2|14|TRBV5-1|-
CASSLTRANYGYTF
TGCGCCAGCAGCCTGACAAGAGCTAACTATGGCTACACCTTC
>-|TRBJ1-2|13|TRBV4-2|-
CASSQEGGYGYTF
TGTGCCAGCAGCCAAGAGGGGGGCTATGGCTACACCTTC
>-|TRBJ2-2|17|TRBV9|-
CASSLIAEGALTGELFF
TGTGCCAGCAGCTTAATCGCGGAGGGGGCTTTAACCGGGGAGCTGTTTTTT
>once|TRBJ2-1|14|TRBV25-1|TRBD1
CASEGQGVYNEQFF
TGTGCCAGCGAGGGGCAGGGGGTCTACAATGAGCAGTTCTTC
>-|TRBJ1-1|11|TRBV19|TRBD1
CASSQGAEAFF
TGTGCCAGTAGCCAGGGGGCTGAAGCTTTCTTT
>-|TRBJ2-2|14|TRBV9|-
CASSPRRRGGELFF
TGTGCCAGCAGCCCCCGAAGACGGGGCGGGGAGCTGTTTTTT
>-|TRBJ1-5|15|TRBV12-5|TRBD1
CASGPTGQGRQPQHF
TGTGCTAGTGGTCCAACCGGACAGGGCCGCCAGCCCCAGCATTTT
>few|TRBJ2-1|16|TRBV7-3|-
CASSLSSMSSYNEQFF
TGTGCCAGCAGCTTATCCTCGATGAGCTCCTACAATGAGCAGTTCTTC
>-|TRBJ2-1|17|TRBV11-2|TRBD2
CASSLRPGGVSYNEQFF
TGTGCCAGCAGCCTTCGGCCGGGGGGGGTTTCCTACAATGAGCAGTTCTTC
>-|TRBJ2-5|15|TRBV7-9|-
CASSPWGGSMETQYF
TGTGCCAGCAGCCCGTGGGGGGGCTCGATGGAGACCCAGTACTTC
>-|TRBJ2-7|18|TRBV4-2|TRBD2
CASSQEGAGGPLANEQYF
TGTGCCAGCAGCCAAGAAGGCGCGGGGGGGCCATTGGCGAATGAGCAGTACTTC
>-|TRBJ1-6|11|TRBV5-1|-
CASSLGGELHF
TGCGCCAGCAGCTTGGGGGGCGAACTCCACTTT
>-|TRBJ2-1|17|TRBV10-3|TRBD2
CAISVGGRSGSYNEQFF
TGTGCCATCAGTGTGGGGGGGAGATCTGGCTCCTACAATGAGCAGTTCTTC
>-|TRBJ2-3|15|TRBV9|-
CASSAQVTSTDTQYF
TGTGCCAGCAGCGCACAGGTAACTAGCACAGATACGCAGTATTTT
>-|TRBJ2-2|20|TRBV11-3|TRBD1
CASSLLPPAGGHRNTGELFF
TGTGCCAGCAGCTTACTACCCCCGGCAGGGGGCCACCGGAACACCGGGGAGCTGTTTTTT
>-|TRBJ1-3|14|TRBV6-5|-
CASSWGPSGNTIYF
TGTGCCAGCAGTTGGGGCCCTTCTGGAAACACCATATATTTT
>-|TRBJ2-7|15|TRBV6-4|-
CASSVIGGAAYEQYF
TGTGCCAGCAGTGTCATAGGCGGAGCTGCCTACGAGCAGTACTTC
>-|TRBJ1-4|14|TRBV19|TRBD1
CASSPRQGNEKLFF
TGTGCCAGTAGTCCCCGACAGGGTAATGAAAAACTGTTTTTT
>few|TRBJ2-7|14|TRBV6-5|-
CASRYREGSYEQYF
TGTGCCAGCAGGTACAGGGAGGGGTCCTACGAGCAGTACTTC
>-|TRBJ2-1|14|TRBV19|TRBD2
CASSIGGGSREQFF
TGTGCCAGTAGTATAGGGGGGGGTTCAAGGGAGCAGTTCTTC
>-|TRBJ2-7|13|TRBV7-3|-
CASSRTGSDEQYF
TGTGCCAGCAGCCGGACGGGGTCAGACGAGCAGTACTTC
>-|TRBJ1-2|14|TRBV9|TRBD1
CASSPQGAVHGYTF
TGTGCCAGCAGCCCTCAGGGGGCAGTGCATGGCTACACCTTC
>-|TRBJ1-1|13|TRBV30|TRBD1
CAWRTGGDTEAFF
TGTGCCTGGAGGACAGGGGGGGACACTGAAGCTTTCTTT
>-|TRBJ2-1|16|TRBV9|-
CASSGGHPGPYNEQFF
TGTGCCAGCAGCGGAGGGCATCCAGGACCCTACAATGAGCAGTTCTTC
>-|TRBJ2-2|16|TRBV4-1|TRBD1
CASSHHDRGLTGELFF
TGCGCCAGCAGCCATCACGACAGGGGGCTCACCGGGGAGCTGTTTTTT
>-|TRBJ2-5|16|TRBV27|TRBD2
CASSPRLAGGPETQYF
TGTGCCAGCAGTCCCAGACTAGCGGGGGGGCCGGAGACCCAGTACTTC
>-|TRBJ1-4|16|TRBV28|TRBD1
CASSSTRTGGNEKLFF
TGTGCCAGCAGCTCTACTCGGACAGGGGGGAATGAAAAACTGTTTTTT
>-|TRBJ1-5|16|TRBV15|TRBD1
CATSREYAGGRKAQHF
TGTGCCACCAGCAGAGAATATGCAGGGGGCAGAAAGGCCCAGCATTTT
>-|TRBJ2-3|17|TRBV5-1|-
CASSGLPHRGRGDTQYF
TGCGCCAGCAGTGGTCTCCCTCATAGGGGGCGGGGAGATACGCAGTATTTT
>-|TRBJ1-6|12|TRBV28|-
CASSTGNSPLHF
TGTGCCAGCAGTACCGGTAATTCACCCCTCCACTTT
>-|TRBJ1-2|14|TRBV2|-
CASSASAIQGGYTF
TGTGCCAGCAGTGCGAGCGCCATCCAGGGGGGCTACACCTTC
>-|TRBJ1-2|14|TRBV7-2|-
CASSLARGDYGYTF
TGTGCCAGCAGCTTAGCCCGGGGAGACTATGGCTACACCTTC
>few|TRBJ2-7|16|TRBV19|-
CASSTWGQGRLKEQYF
TGTGCCAGTAGTACCTGGGGTCAGGGAAGGTTAAAGGAGCAGTACTTC
>-|TRBJ2-2|15|TRBV10-2|TRBD1
CASGQGVFYTGELFF
TGCGCCAGCGGGCAGGGGGTTTTCTACACCGGGGAGCTGTTTTTT
>-|TRBJ1-1|14|TRBV28|-
CASSFLDRNTEAFF
TGTGCCAGCAGTTTTTTGGACAGGAACACTGAAGCTTTCTTT
>few|TRBJ1-1|14|TRBV7-2|-
CASSLMAANTEAFF
TGTGCCAGCAGCTTGATGGCCGCGAACACTGAAGCTTTCTTT
>-|TRBJ1-1|13|TRBV7-9|-
CASSLTGPIEAFF
TGTGCCAGCAGCTTGACAGGACCGATTGAAGCTTTCTTT
>-|TRBJ1-6|14|TRBV6-4|-
CASSDSYKGSPLHF
TGTGCCAGCAGTGATTCCTATAAGGGGTCACCCCTCCACTTT
>-|TRBJ1-5|16|TRBV19|-
CASSISLTHSNQPQHF
TGTGCCAGTAGTATATCTCTAACCCATAGCAATCAGCCCCAGCATTTT
>few|TRBJ1-1|13|TRBV5-1|-
CASRGGGNTEAFF
TGCGCCAGCAGGGGTGGAGGGAACACTGAAGCTTTCTTT
>-|TRBJ1-1|16|TRBV5-1|-
CASSLVQGGGHTEAFF
TGCGCCAGCAGCTTGGTCCAGGGAGGGGGACACACTGAAGCTTTCTTT
>-|TRBJ1-1|13|TRBV15|-
CATSRSVNTEAFF
TGTGCCACCAGCAGGAGCGTCAACACTGAAGCTTTCTTT
>-|TRBJ1-6|15|TRBV30|-
CAWTHFGAGNSPLHF
TGTGCCTGGACCCATTTTGGGGCTGGGAATTCACCCCTCCACTTT
>-|TRBJ2-1|14|TRBV7-9|TRBD2
CASSPGGASNEQFF
TGTGCCAGCAGTCCCGGGGGGGCCTCGAATGAGCAGTTCTTC
>-|TRBJ2-7|15|TRBV14|-
CASSTNRARSYEQYF
TGTGCCAGCAGCACCAACAGGGCCCGCTCCTACGAGCAGTACTTC
>-|TRBJ2-1|18|TRBV11-2|TRBD2
CASSSMTSGGAFYNEQFF
TGTGCCAGCAGCTCAATGACTAGCGGGGGGGCCTTTTACAATGAGCAGTTCTTC
>few|TRBJ1-1|12|TRBV6-6|-
CASSLGAAEAFF
TGTGCCAGCAGCCTGGGGGCAGCGGAAGCTTTCTTT
>-|TRBJ1-6|13|TRBV12-3/TRBV12-4|TRBD1
CASTTGVDSPLHF
TGTGCCAGCACGACAGGGGTAGATTCACCCCTCCACTTT
>-|TRBJ1-1|14|TRBV30|-
CAWRGPGDGTEAFF
TGTGCCTGGAGGGGGCCAGGGGACGGCACTGAAGCTTTCTTT
>-|TRBJ2-1|15|TRBV18|TRBD2
CASSPGLAGGNEQFF
TGTGCCAGCTCACCAGGACTAGCGGGGGGAAATGAGCAGTTCTTC
>-|TRBJ1-5|11|TRBV2|-
CASSRGQPQHF
TGTGCCAGCAGTAGGGGACAGCCCCAGCATTTT
>few|TRBJ2-5|13|TRBV6-5|-
CASILRLQETQYF
TGTGCCAGCATCCTCAGGCTTCAAGAGACCCAGTACTTC
>-|TRBJ2-1|15|TRBV11-2|TRBD1
CASSFDRNRGNEQFF
TGTGCCAGCAGCTTCGACCGCAACAGGGGTAACGAGCAGTTCTTC
>-|TRBJ1-4|15|TRBV9|-
CASSVGPGISEKLFF
TGTGCCAGCAGCGTTGGGCCGGGAATAAGTGAAAAACTGTTTTTT